These 17 T cell receptor beta chains came from one sample sequenced in a study of blood T cell repertoires in COVID-19. Here immunoSEQ multiplex PCR was the method, and the copy in TCRdb shows in-frame clones only, minus some. The data hold some 200,000 clones, with about nine tenths observed a single time. Sequenced material: peripheral blood. All receptors derive from a man at least 80 years old with acute or convalescent COVID-19.

By sample share, this clone is medium-sized. This chain connects TRBV3-1 (or the pseudogene TRBV3-2) to TRBJ2-1, with TRBD2 matching over 13 bases. The J segment lost 8 bases and the V segment lost 4 bases, leaving 2 bases of the junction unmatched. The CDR3 totals 14 residues. The germline CDR1 and CDR2 sequences are LGHDT and YNNKEL (reference sequence). This CDR3 is CASSPGLAGHEQFF. CDR3 nucleotide sequence: TGTGCCAGCAGCCCGGGACTAGCGGGACATGAGCAGTTCTTC.

This clone was observed a few times. This chain uses TRBV5-1 with TRBJ2-2; 8 nucleotides line up with TRBD2. V dropped 4 bases and J dropped 1; count of bases not matched to a gene: 3. This CDR3 comprises 15 residues. Germline assignment: CDR1 SGHRS and CDR2 YFSETQ. In DNA form, the CDR3 reads TGCGCCAGCAGCCCGGGACTAGAGAACACCGGGGAGCTGTTTTTT. Protein product: CASSPGLENTGELFF.

This rearrangement joins TRBV5-4 to TRBJ1-2; 8 nucleotides align to TRBD1. V shed 0 bases and J 2 bases; nucleotides not matched to a gene: 6. The germline V gene encodes CDR1 SGHNT and CDR2 YYREEE (reference sequence). The CDR3 extends over 16 amino acids. This chain's CDR3 is CASSLVGQGENYGYTF. CDR3 bases: TGTGCCAGCAGCTTGGTAGGACAGGGTGAAAACTATGGCTACACCTTC. The full variable domain, completed using reference TRBV5-4 and TRBJ1-2, is ETGVTQSPTHLIKTRGQQVTLRCSSQSGHNTVSWYQQALGQGPQFIFQYYREEENGRGNFPPRFSGLQFPNYSSELNVNALELDDSALYLCASSLVGQGENYGYTFGSGTRLTVV.

This chain uses TRBV5-6 with TRBJ2-7; TRBD1 is a possible D gene (7 bases). V was trimmed by 5 bases and J by 2 bases, leaving 17 bases between them. The germline V gene has CDR1 SGHDT and CDR2 YYEEEE. CDR3 length: 15 amino acids. The CDR3 here is CASRKQGTFPYEQYV. DNA of the CDR3: TGTGCCAGCAGGAAACAGGGGACTTTCCCCTACGAGCAGTACGTC.

There are a few counts of this clone. The chain recombines TRBV2 with TRBJ2-3; 7 bases match TRBD2. V shed 7 bases and J 4 bases; nucleotides not matched to a gene: 8. CDR3 size: 14 residues. Germline V lookup: CDR1 SNHLY, CDR2 FYNNEI. The CDR3 DNA follows: TGTGCCAGCAAGAGACTAGCCTTTGCAGATACGCAGTATTTT. This gives the protein CASKRLAFADTQYF.

There are a few counts of this clone. The rearrangement links TRBV30 to TRBJ1-4, with D uncertain. The CDR3 runs 15 residues. The germline V and J ends were trimmed by 0 bases and 8 bases, with 16 bases remaining between them. Per germline, CDR1 GTSNPN and CDR2 SVGIG (reference sequence). The CDR3 spells CAWSVRGIGYEKLFF. In DNA, the CDR3 is TGTGCCTGGAGTGTACGGGGAATCGGATACGAAAAACTGTTTTTT. The complete variable domain, with remaining parts taken from reference TRBV30 and TRBJ1-4, reads SQTIHQWPATLVQPVGSPLSLECTVEGTSNPNLYWYRQAAGRGLQLLFYSVGIGQISSEVPQNLSASRPQDRQFILSSKKLLLSDSGFYLCAWSVRGIGYEKLFFGSGTQLSVL.

J is TRBJ1-6 and V is TRBV2; D not resolved. Germline values: CDR1 SNHLY, CDR2 FYNNEI. The CDR3 loop spans 11 amino acids. Trimming stripped 8 bases from V and 7 bases from J, with 6 bases between. The CDR3 protein is CASSGNSPLHF. The CDR3 coding sequence is TGTGCCAGCTCGGGGAATTCACCCCTCCACTTT.

The chain combines TRBV6-1 with TRBJ2-4; TRBD1 matches at 9 bases. Germline V gives CDR1 MNHNS, CDR2 SASEGT. Unmatched junction bases numbered 5, after V lost 3 bases and J lost 8 bases. The CDR3 runs 14 residues. CDR3 region: CASSEGTGRHIQYF. CDR3 bases: TGTGCCAGCAGTGAGGGGACAGGGAGGCACATTCAGTACTTC.

This clone turned up a few times. J is TRBJ2-2 and V is TRBV3-1 (or the pseudogene TRBV3-2); D is perhaps TRBD1 (5 bases). V shed 5 bases and J shed 2 bases, with 9 bases lying between them. This CDR3 spans 14 amino acids. Germline V gene lookup returns CDR1 LGHDT and CDR2 YNNKEL (reference sequence). The CDR3 nucleotides read TGTGCCAGCAGCAAGACAGTTAACACCGGGGAGCTGTTTTTT. It is translated as CASSKTVNTGELFF.

The gene calls are TRBV7-2 and TRBJ1-2; tentative D call: TRBD1 (5 bases). This CDR3 has 15 residues. Germline assignment: CDR1 SGHTA and CDR2 FQGNSA. V was trimmed by 1 base and J by 2 bases, leaving 11 bases between them. The CDR3 protein is CASSLGGVLNYGYTF. Here the CDR3 DNA reads TGTGCCAGCAGCTTAGGGGGGGTCTTGAACTATGGCTACACCTTC.

This chain joins TRBV4-3 and TRBJ2-1; tentatively, D is TRBD2 (6 bases). V was cut by 0 bases and J by 3 bases, with 9 bases left in between. The CDR3 length is 15 residues. Germline V gene sequence: CDR1 LGHNA, CDR2 YSLEER. CDR3 DNA sequence: TGCGCCAGCAGCCAAGATTTCGGGGGCTACAATGAGCAGTTCTTC. As protein: CASSQDFGGYNEQFF.

This clone was recorded once. The chain uses TRBV12-5 and TRBJ1-3; no reliable D call. Germline CDR1 reads LGHNT; CDR2 reads FRNRAP. This CDR3 comprises 16 residues. V was pared by 1 base and J by 0 bases, with 10 bases between. CDR3 loop: CASGLGRGLSGNTIYF. Written as DNA, the CDR3 is TGTGCTAGTGGTTTGGGCCGCGGACTCTCTGGAAACACCATATATTTT.

This clone occurred once. This sequence joins TRBV7-2 and TRBJ1-2, with D perhaps matching TRBD1 (5 bases). The CDR3 has 14 residues. CDR1 and CDR2 from the germline V gene are SGHTA and FQGNSA. The V end lost 1 base, the J end lost 4 bases, and 10 bases lay between the germline ends. DNA of the CDR3: TGTGCCAGCAGCTTAGGACAGACTCTCTATGGCTACACCTTC. Translating it yields CASSLGQTLYGYTF.

The CDR3 loop is CASSRRWVENEKLFF. The CDR3 DNA follows: TGTGCCAGCAGCCGTCGGTGGGTGGAGAATGAAAAACTGTTTTTT. The chain links TRBV11-3 to TRBJ1-4; D is unresolved. V gave up 5 bases and J gave up 5 bases, with 15 bases separating them. Germline V lookup: CDR1 SGHNT, CDR2 YENEEA. CDR3 length equals 15 residues. Looking up the rest from reference TRBV11-3 and TRBJ1-4 gives the full variable domain: EAGVVQSPRYKIIEKKQPVAFWCNPISGHNTLYWYLQNLGQGPELLIRYENEEAVDDSQLPKDRFSAERLKGVDSTLKIQPAELGDSAVYLCASSRRWVENEKLFFGSGTQLSVL.

The genes are TRBV11-2 and TRBJ2-7, with D possibly TRBD2 on 7 matching bases. CDR1 is SGHAT and CDR2 is FQNNGV in the germline V gene. V lost 1 base and J lost 2, with 15 bases in between. CDR3 length equals 16 residues. The CDR3 protein is CASSLGPGAGAYEQYF. The CDR3 nucleotides read TGTGCCAGCAGCTTAGGCCCGGGGGCGGGGGCCTACGAGCAGTACTTC.

This clone was counted once. The chain joins TRBV5-1 to TRBJ2-7; 8 nucleotides align to TRBD1. V lost 4 bases and J lost 6; bases outside the gene matches: 6. CDR3 length: 13 amino acids. CDR1 SGHRS and CDR2 YFSETQ come from the germline V gene. The CDR3 DNA is TGCGCCAGCAGCCCCGGACAGGGCGGCGAGCAGTACGTC. It is translated as CASSPGQGGEQYV.

This rearrangement joins TRBV7-3 to TRBJ2-1, with TRBD2 identical over 7 bases. Trimming at V came to 1 base and at J to 9 bases, leaving 18 bases not matched to a gene. The CDR3 runs 18 residues. CDR1 is SGHTA, CDR2 FQGTGA, per germline. The CDR3 reads CASSLRPLVGLREGEQFF. CDR3 bases: TGTGCCAGCAGCTTAAGGCCCCTCGTAGGGTTGAGGGAGGGTGAGCAGTTCTTC. Full variable domain (missing parts from reference TRBV7-3 and TRBJ2-1): GAGVSQTPSNKVTEKGKYVELRCDPISGHTALYWYRQSLGQGPEFLIYFQGTGAADDSGLPNDRFFAVRPEGSVSTLKIQRTERGDSAVYLCASSLRPLVGLREGEQFFGPGTRLTVL.